This T cell receptor beta chain came from a study of PD-1 blockade in classical Hodgkin lymphoma. All the patients suffered relapse after autologous stem cell transplantation, and brentuximab vedotin exposure differed. Clones were read by immunoSEQ multiplex PCR, and TCRdb kept only the in-frame ones, dropping some. The top ten clones hold roughly 25% of a sample with 14,000 or so clones, roughly 80% of them seen once. This TCR derives from a human donor with classical Hodgkin lymphoma. Sequences were derived from peripheral blood mononuclear cells (PBMCs), sampled at baseline.

The CDR3 loop is CASSLGQGNNQPQHF. The CDR3 DNA reads as TGTGCCAGCTCACTGGGACAGGGTAACAATCAGCCCCAGCATTTT. The rearrangement uses TRBV18 and TRBJ1-5; TRBD1 matches 9 bases. The CDR3 length is 15 residues. J lost 3 bases, V lost 4 bases, and 4 bases had no gene match. CDR1 is KGHSH, CDR2 LQKENI, per germline. The full variable domain, in which reference TRBV18 and TRBJ1-5 provide the parts outside the CDR3, is NAGVMQNPRHLVRRRGQEARLRCSPMKGHSHVYWYRQLPEEGLKFMVYLQKENIIDESGMPKERFSAEFPKEGPSILRIQQVVRGDSAAYFCASSLGQGNNQPQHFGDGTRLSIL.